This entry is about one T cell receptor beta chain. What it recognizes is unknown. From RNA, the CDR3 regions of TCR beta chains were amplified and sequenced. The workflow started with a first-round RT-PCR run with HTBI primers and then moved on to a second-round multiplex PCR. TCRdb called the multiplex PCR reads again in MiXCR, with one record for every CDR3 protein. The sample yields over a million distinct CDR3 sequences, roughly 35% seen once. Germline V gene data show CDR1 as SQVTM and CDR2 as ANQGSEA. Trimming removed 8 bases at V and 7 bases at J, with 14 bases between. The CDR3 contains 11 residues. These data belong to a study of Graves' ophthalmopathy and Graves' hyperthyroidism. About the study: Absence of ophthalmopathy within 18 months of follow-up defined stable hyperthyroidism.

Broader study findings: Blood shared most expanded thyroid clonotypes above 0.001 frequency.

Hyperthyroidism patients had new diagnoses, durations under 2 months, and ages of 18 to 65. Orbital computed tomography, thyroid ultrasound, TRAb, serum thyroxine and clinical symptoms formed the basis of diagnosis. The TCR originated in an adult man with Graves' hyperthyroidism. V and J are TRBV29-1 and TRBJ1-2; no clear D. Sequences were obtained from peripheral blood or thyroid tissue (not recorded which). This chain's CDR3 is CSTTVGRGYTF. The DNA of the CDR3 is TGCAGCACCACAGTAGGACGTGGCTACACCTTC.